What follows describes a single T cell receptor beta chain. This entry belongs to a study of shared clonotypes between healthy human individuals. Study as a whole: Used for every donor were three CD4 naive, three CD4 memory, two CD8 naive and one CD8 memory plate.

Germline lookup yields CDR1 SQVTM and CDR2 ANQGSEA. This CDR3 spans 14 amino acids. The germline V and J ends were trimmed by 6 bases and 1 base, with 15 bases remaining between them. Sequencing was performed with immunoSEQ multiplex PCR; in TCRdb, only in-frame clones are kept and a portion is missing. The data show under 1,100,000 clones, about 80% seen once. The chain carries TRBV29-1 and TRBJ1-1; D gene uncertain. This clonotype originated in a young man in good health. Some clones in this sample may be carry-over from other donors' samples. The sequencing sample was made of memory CD4+ T cells from PBMCs. Described subset: CD45RA-negative fraction. The CDR3 region is CSVRLAGPNTEAFF. The DNA for the CDR3 is TGCAGCGTCCGCCTCGCGGGTCCGAACACTGAAGCTTTCTTT.